This TCR beta chain was recorded in a study of blood T cell repertoires in COVID-19. Sequencing used immunoSEQ multiplex PCR; TCRdb keeps in-frame clones, though not all of them. The repertoire includes about 410,000 clones, about 88% of them detected once, and roughly 1.5% sits in the top ten. J lost 10 bases, V lost 7 bases, and 10 bases had no gene match. Per germline, CDR1 SEHNR and CDR2 FQNEAQ (reference sequence). This CDR3 spans 15 amino acids. The source material was peripheral blood. This chain links TRBV7-9 with TRBJ1-6, with TRBD1 identical over 10 bases. This sequence was found in a woman in her forties with COVID-19, enrolled during active disease. The DNA of the CDR3 is TGTGCCAGCATCGACTCGGGACAGGGGAACTCACCCCTCCACTTT. Protein product: CASIDSGQGNSPLHF.